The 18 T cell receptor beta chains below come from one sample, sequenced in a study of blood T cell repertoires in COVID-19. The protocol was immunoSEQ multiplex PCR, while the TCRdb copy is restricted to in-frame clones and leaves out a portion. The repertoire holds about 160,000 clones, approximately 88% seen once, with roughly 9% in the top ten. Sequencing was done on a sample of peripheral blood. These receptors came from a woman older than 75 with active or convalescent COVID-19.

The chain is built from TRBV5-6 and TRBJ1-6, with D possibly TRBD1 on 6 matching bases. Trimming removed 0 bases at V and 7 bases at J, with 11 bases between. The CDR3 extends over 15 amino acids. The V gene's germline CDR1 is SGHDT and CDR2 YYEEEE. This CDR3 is CASSLDGGPNSPLHF. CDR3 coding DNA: TGTGCCAGCAGCTTGGACGGGGGGCCGAATTCACCCCTCCACTTT.

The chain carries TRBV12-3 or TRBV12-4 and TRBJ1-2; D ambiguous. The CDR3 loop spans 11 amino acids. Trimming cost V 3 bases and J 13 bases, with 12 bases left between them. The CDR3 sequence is CASSLAYRSTF. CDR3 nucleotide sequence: TGTGCCAGCAGTTTGGCGTACAGATCCACCTTC.

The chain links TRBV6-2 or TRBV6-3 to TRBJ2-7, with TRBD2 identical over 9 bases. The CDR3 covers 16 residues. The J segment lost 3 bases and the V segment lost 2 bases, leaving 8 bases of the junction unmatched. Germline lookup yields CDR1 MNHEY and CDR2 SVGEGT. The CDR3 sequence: CASSYPSRGGGYEQYF. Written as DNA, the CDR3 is TGTGCCAGCAGTTACCCCTCCCGCGGGGGGGGCTACGAGCAGTACTTC.

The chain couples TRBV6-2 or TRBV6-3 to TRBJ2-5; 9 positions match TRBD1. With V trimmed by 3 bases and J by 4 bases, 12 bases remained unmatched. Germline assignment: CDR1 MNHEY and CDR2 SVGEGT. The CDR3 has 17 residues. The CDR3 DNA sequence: TGTGCCAGCAGTTATCCCCCCCAGACAGGGGGTAGAGAGACCCAGTACTTC. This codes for CASSYPPQTGGRETQYF.

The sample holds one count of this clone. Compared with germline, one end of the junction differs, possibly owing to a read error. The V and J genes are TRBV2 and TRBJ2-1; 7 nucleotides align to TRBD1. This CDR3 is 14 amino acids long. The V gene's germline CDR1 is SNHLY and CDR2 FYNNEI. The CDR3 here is CTSTVGTDYNEQFF. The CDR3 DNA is TGTACCAGCACTGTGGGGACAGACTACAATGAGCAGTTCTTC.

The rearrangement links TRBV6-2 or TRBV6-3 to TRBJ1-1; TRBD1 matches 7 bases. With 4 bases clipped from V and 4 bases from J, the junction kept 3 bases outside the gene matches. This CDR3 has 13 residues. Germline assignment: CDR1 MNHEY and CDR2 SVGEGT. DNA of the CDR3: TGTGCCAGCAGTTTAACAGGGGCCACTGAAGCTTTCTTT. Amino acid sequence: CASSLTGATEAFF.

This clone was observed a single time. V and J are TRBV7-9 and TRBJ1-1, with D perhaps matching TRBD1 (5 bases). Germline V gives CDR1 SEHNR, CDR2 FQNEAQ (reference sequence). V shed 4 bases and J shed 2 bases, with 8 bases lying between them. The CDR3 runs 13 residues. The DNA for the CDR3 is TGTGCCAGCAGCTCGACAGTAAACACTGAAGCTTTCTTT. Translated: CASSSTVNTEAFF.

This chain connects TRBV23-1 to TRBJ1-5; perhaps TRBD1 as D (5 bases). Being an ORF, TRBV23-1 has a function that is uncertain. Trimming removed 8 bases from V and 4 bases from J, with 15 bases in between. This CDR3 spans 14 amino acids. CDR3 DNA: TGCGCCAGCCCACTGGGGCACCGGAATCAGCCCCAGCATTTT. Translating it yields CASPLGHRNQPQHF.

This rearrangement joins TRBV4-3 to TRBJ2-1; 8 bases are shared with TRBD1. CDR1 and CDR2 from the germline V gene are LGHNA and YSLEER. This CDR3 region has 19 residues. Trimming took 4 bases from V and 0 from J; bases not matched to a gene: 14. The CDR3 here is CASSLFPGGGGSSYNEQFF. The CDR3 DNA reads TGCGCCAGCAGCCTATTTCCAGGGGGCGGTGGGAGCTCCTACAATGAGCAGTTCTTC.

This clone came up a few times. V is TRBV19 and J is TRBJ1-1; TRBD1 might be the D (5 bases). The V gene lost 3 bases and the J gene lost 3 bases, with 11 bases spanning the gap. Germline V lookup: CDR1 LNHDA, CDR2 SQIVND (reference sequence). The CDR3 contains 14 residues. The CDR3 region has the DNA TGTGCCAGTAGTATTACAGGAGATTACACTGAAGCTTTCTTT. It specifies CASSITGDYTEAFF.

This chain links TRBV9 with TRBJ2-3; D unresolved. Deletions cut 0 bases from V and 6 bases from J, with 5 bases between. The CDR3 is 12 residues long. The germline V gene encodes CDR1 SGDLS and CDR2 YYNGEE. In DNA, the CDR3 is TGTGCCAGCAGCGTAGCTACTGATACGCAGTATTTT. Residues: CASSVATDTQYF.

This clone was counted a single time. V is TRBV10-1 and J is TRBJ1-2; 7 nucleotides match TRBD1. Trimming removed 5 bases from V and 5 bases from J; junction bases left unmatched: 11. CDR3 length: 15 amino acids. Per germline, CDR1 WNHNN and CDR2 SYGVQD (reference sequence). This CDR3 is CASSMRQGRGYGYTF. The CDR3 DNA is TGCGCCAGCAGTATGAGACAGGGTAGAGGATATGGCTACACCTTC.

The chain's CDR3 is CASSYPEAYNSPLHF. The CDR3 DNA reads as TGTGCCAGCAGTTACCCTGAGGCTTATAATTCACCCCTCCACTTT. V is TRBV6-6 and J is TRBJ1-6; D remains unclear. Trimming cost V 2 bases and J 4 bases, with 9 bases left between them. The germline gives CDR1 MNHNY, CDR2 SVGAGI (reference sequence). The CDR3 has 15 residues.

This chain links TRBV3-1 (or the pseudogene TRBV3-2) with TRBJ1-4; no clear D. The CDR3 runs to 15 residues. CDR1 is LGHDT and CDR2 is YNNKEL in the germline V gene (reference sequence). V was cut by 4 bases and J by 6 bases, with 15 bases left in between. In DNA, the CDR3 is TGTGCCAGCAGCCTAAAGCTAGGAGGGTATGAAAAACTGTTTTTT. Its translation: CASSLKLGGYEKLFF.

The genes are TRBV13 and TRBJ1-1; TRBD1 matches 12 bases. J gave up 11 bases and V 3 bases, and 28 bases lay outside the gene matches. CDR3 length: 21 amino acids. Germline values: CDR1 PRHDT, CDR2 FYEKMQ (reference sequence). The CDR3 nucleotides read TGTGCCAGCAGCTTCGCCGGGACAGGGGGCTTGTCTATGAACGCTCCGGCAAGGGCTTTCTTT. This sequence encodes CASSFAGTGGLSMNAPARAFF. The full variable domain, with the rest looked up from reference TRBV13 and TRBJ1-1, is AAGVIQSPRHLIKEKRETATLKCYPIPRHDTVYWYQQGPGQDPQFLISFYEKMQSDKGSIPDRFSAQQFSDYHSELNMSSLELGDSALYFCASSFAGTGGLSMNAPARAFFGQGTRLTVV.

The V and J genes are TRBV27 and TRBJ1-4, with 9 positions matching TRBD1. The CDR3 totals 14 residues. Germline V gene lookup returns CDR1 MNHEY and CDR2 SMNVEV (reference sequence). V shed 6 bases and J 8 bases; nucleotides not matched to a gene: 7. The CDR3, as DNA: TGTGCCAGCAGCGGACAGGGGAGGAACGAAAAACTGTTTTTT. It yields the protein CASSGQGRNEKLFF.

The CDR3 bases are TGTGCCAGCACGCCGATGGGACAGCCGAACACTGAAGCTTTCTTT. Its protein is CASTPMGQPNTEAFF. The chain recombines TRBV7-2 with TRBJ1-1, with TRBD1 matching 7 bases. Looked up from germline, CDR1 is SGHTA and CDR2 is FQGNSA. The CDR3 is 15 amino acids. J was trimmed by 1 base and V by 7 bases; bases with no gene match: 9.

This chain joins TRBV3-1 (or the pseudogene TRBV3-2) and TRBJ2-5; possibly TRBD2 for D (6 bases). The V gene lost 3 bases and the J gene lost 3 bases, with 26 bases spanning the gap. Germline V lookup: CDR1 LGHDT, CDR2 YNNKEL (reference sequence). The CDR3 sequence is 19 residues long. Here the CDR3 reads CASSHWREYNSRGKETQYF. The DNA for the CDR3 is TGTGCCAGCAGCCATTGGCGGGAATATAATTCACGGGGGAAAGAGACCCAGTACTTC.